This is a list of T cell receptor beta chains from one sample in a study of beta chain features in type 1 diabetes. Using immunoSEQ multiplex PCR, the repertoire was profiled, and TCRdb retains in-frame clones only, with some absent. Altogether 200,000 to 250,000 clones are present, over 7.5% being singletons, with the ten largest covering approximately 0.03%. Sample: naive CD4+ T cells from blood. The receptors were sampled from a woman between 18 and 30 years old in good health. CDR3s include the opening cysteine and the closing phenylalanine or tryptophan. D genes are given only for firm matches. Only some rows state a clone size, as once, few, many or a class for expanded clones.

d_call: TRBD1; clone_size: NA; v_call: TRBV18; j_call: TRBJ1-5; cdr3_nt: TGTGCCAGCTCACAATCGACAGGGGGCTATCAGCCCCAGCATTTT; cdr3_aa: CASSQSTGGYQPQHF
d_call: NA; clone_size: NA; v_call: TRBV6-6; j_call: TRBJ2-1; cdr3_nt: TGTGCCAGCGCTCGTAGCGCTAGTGAGCAGTTCTTC; cdr3_aa: CASARSASEQFF
d_call: TRBD1; clone_size: few; v_call: TRBV25-1; j_call: TRBJ2-7; cdr3_nt: TGTGCCAGCAGTGTTAAAGGACAGGGGGTGCAGTACTTC; cdr3_aa: CASSVKGQGVQYF
d_call: TRBD1; clone_size: few; v_call: TRBV6-5; j_call: TRBJ2-7; cdr3_nt: TGTGCCAGCAGTTATTCTCCCGGGACAGGGTACGAGCAGTACTTC; cdr3_aa: CASSYSPGTGYEQYF
d_call: NA; clone_size: few; v_call: TRBV2; j_call: TRBJ2-7; cdr3_nt: TGTGCCAGCAGTGAGCTCCGGAGAGCCCGCTACGAGCAGTACTTC; cdr3_aa: CASSELRRARYEQYF
d_call: NA; clone_size: few; v_call: TRBV7-2; j_call: TRBJ1-1; cdr3_nt: TGTGCCAGCAGCTTTGGGGCGCAGGGCACTGAAGCTTTCTTT; cdr3_aa: CASSFGAQGTEAFF
d_call: NA; clone_size: NA; v_call: TRBV7-3; j_call: TRBJ1-1; cdr3_nt: TGTGCCAGCAGCTTCCAGGGAAACACTGAAGCTTTCTTT; cdr3_aa: CASSFQGNTEAFF
d_call: NA; clone_size: NA; v_call: TRBV19; j_call: TRBJ1-2; cdr3_nt: TGTGCCATTCTTGGAGGGGGGGATGGCTACACCTTC; cdr3_aa: CAILGGGDGYTF
d_call: TRBD1; clone_size: NA; v_call: TRBV30; j_call: TRBJ1-1; cdr3_nt: TGTGCCTGGAGTCCCAGGCAGGGGGTTGAAGCTTTCTTT; cdr3_aa: CAWSPRQGVEAFF
d_call: NA; clone_size: few; v_call: TRBV5-1; j_call: TRBJ1-1; cdr3_nt: TGCGCCAGCAGCTTGGCAGGGAAGAACACTGAAGCTTTCTTT; cdr3_aa: CASSLAGKNTEAFF
d_call: TRBD2; clone_size: NA; v_call: TRBV25-1; j_call: TRBJ2-1; cdr3_nt: TGTGCCAGCAGTGAGGGACTAGCGGGAGCAGGCGATGAGCAGTTCTTC; cdr3_aa: CASSEGLAGAGDEQFF
d_call: TRBD2; clone_size: NA; v_call: TRBV12-5; j_call: TRBJ2-1; cdr3_nt: TGTGCTAGTGGTTCCGGGCTAGCGGGAGGCTCCTACAATGAGCAGTTCTTC; cdr3_aa: CASGSGLAGGSYNEQFF
d_call: TRBD1; clone_size: few; v_call: TRBV18; j_call: TRBJ1-2; cdr3_nt: TGTGCCAGCTCCCAAGGACAGGGGGCACTCCATGGCTACACCTTC; cdr3_aa: CASSQGQGALHGYTF
d_call: NA; clone_size: NA; v_call: TRBV5-1; j_call: TRBJ2-5; cdr3_nt: TGCGCCAGCAGCTTGGGACCCGTGGAGGAGACCCAGTACTTC; cdr3_aa: CASSLGPVEETQYF
d_call: NA; clone_size: NA; v_call: TRBV30; j_call: TRBJ1-5; cdr3_nt: TGTGCCTGGAGCCTGGACACACAGTCCCAGCATTTT; cdr3_aa: CAWSLDTQSQHF
d_call: TRBD1; clone_size: NA; v_call: TRBV27; j_call: TRBJ1-6; cdr3_nt: TGTGCCAGCAGCAGAGGGACAGGGCTCCACTCTAATTCACCCCTCCACTTT; cdr3_aa: CASSRGTGLHSNSPLHF
d_call: NA; clone_size: few; v_call: TRBV2; j_call: TRBJ2-5; cdr3_nt: TGTGCCAGCAGTGGGAACAGTCAAGAGACCCAGTACTTC; cdr3_aa: CASSGNSQETQYF
d_call: TRBD1; clone_size: NA; v_call: TRBV5-6; j_call: TRBJ2-5; cdr3_nt: TGTGCCAGCAGCTTGGTGACAGGGGAAGAGACCCAGTACTTC; cdr3_aa: CASSLVTGEETQYF
d_call: NA; clone_size: NA; v_call: TRBV30; j_call: TRBJ1-5; cdr3_nt: TGTGCCTGGAATACCGGCGGGTCGCAGCCCCAGCATTTT; cdr3_aa: CAWNTGGSQPQHF
d_call: NA; clone_size: NA; v_call: TRBV7-6; j_call: TRBJ2-1; cdr3_nt: TGTGCCAGCAGCCCCCCGGGCTCCTACAATGAGCAGTTCTTC; cdr3_aa: CASSPPGSYNEQFF
d_call: TRBD2; clone_size: many; v_call: TRBV4-2; j_call: TRBJ2-5; cdr3_nt: TGTGCCAGCAGCCAAGATACTAGCGGGGAAGAGACCCAGTACTTC; cdr3_aa: CASSQDTSGEETQYF
d_call: NA; clone_size: NA; v_call: TRBV10-2; j_call: TRBJ2-2; cdr3_nt: TGCGCCAGCTTCGCCCGGGAGAACGGGGAGCTGTTTTTT; cdr3_aa: CASFARENGELFF
d_call: NA; clone_size: few; v_call: TRBV29-1; j_call: TRBJ2-7; cdr3_nt: TGCAGCGCCGCACTGAGCTCCTACGAGCAGTACTTC; cdr3_aa: CSAALSSYEQYF
d_call: TRBD2; clone_size: few; v_call: TRBV5-1; j_call: TRBJ2-1; cdr3_nt: TGCGCCAGCAGCTTGACTAGCGAATGGCTCAATGAGCAGTTCTTC; cdr3_aa: CASSLTSEWLNEQFF
d_call: TRBD2; clone_size: few; v_call: TRBV7-2; j_call: TRBJ2-2; cdr3_nt: TGTGCCAGCAGCTTACTAGCGGCACTCAACACCGGGGAGCTGTTTTTT; cdr3_aa: CASSLLAALNTGELFF
d_call: NA; clone_size: few; v_call: TRBV30; j_call: TRBJ2-5; cdr3_nt: TGTGCCTGGAGTGTGGGTCCAGGATCTGGCCAAGAGACCCAGTACTTC; cdr3_aa: CAWSVGPGSGQETQYF
d_call: NA; clone_size: few; v_call: TRBV5-4; j_call: TRBJ2-7; cdr3_nt: TGTGCCAGCAGCTTTAGCTCCTACGAGCAGTACTTC; cdr3_aa: CASSFSSYEQYF
d_call: NA; clone_size: NA; v_call: TRBV28; j_call: TRBJ1-2; cdr3_nt: TGTGCCAGCAGTTTAGACAGAACTAACTATGGCTACACCTTC; cdr3_aa: CASSLDRTNYGYTF
d_call: NA; clone_size: NA; v_call: TRBV7-3; j_call: TRBJ1-1; cdr3_nt: TGTGCCAGCAGCTCCGGACTCGCGAACACTGAAGCTTTCTTT; cdr3_aa: CASSSGLANTEAFF
d_call: TRBD2; clone_size: NA; v_call: TRBV5-4; j_call: TRBJ2-7; cdr3_nt: TGTGCCAGCAGCTTGGGGGCTAGCGGGAGCAGATACGAGCAGTACTTC; cdr3_aa: CASSLGASGSRYEQYF
d_call: NA; clone_size: few; v_call: TRBV18; j_call: TRBJ1-1; cdr3_nt: TGTGCCAGCTCACCGGGGGGAGGGGCGACCACTGAAGCTTTCTTT; cdr3_aa: CASSPGGGATTEAFF
d_call: NA; clone_size: NA; v_call: TRBV18; j_call: TRBJ2-1; cdr3_nt: TGTGCCAGCTCACTGTCCTGGGGGGCCTACAATGAGCAGTTCTTC; cdr3_aa: CASSLSWGAYNEQFF
d_call: NA; clone_size: NA; v_call: TRBV11-2; j_call: TRBJ2-1; cdr3_nt: TGTGCCAGCAGCAAACAGGGTGACCCCTACAATGAGCAGTTCTTC; cdr3_aa: CASSKQGDPYNEQFF
d_call: TRBD1; clone_size: few; v_call: TRBV19; j_call: TRBJ2-1; cdr3_nt: TGTGCCAGCAAGCGGGACAGGGGGTCCTACAATGAGCAGTTCTTC; cdr3_aa: CASKRDRGSYNEQFF
d_call: TRBD1; clone_size: few; v_call: TRBV18; j_call: TRBJ1-1; cdr3_nt: TGTGCCAGCTCACCTCGTCAGGGGGACGTGGATGAAGCTTTCTTT; cdr3_aa: CASSPRQGDVDEAFF
d_call: TRBD1; clone_size: few; v_call: TRBV2; j_call: TRBJ1-2; cdr3_nt: TGTGCCAGCAGGGGGACAGGGACCTATGGCTACACCTTC; cdr3_aa: CASRGTGTYGYTF
d_call: NA; clone_size: few; v_call: TRBV18; j_call: TRBJ1-1; cdr3_nt: TGTGCCAGCTCCGGATTTTCAGGGGAAGGAGCTTTCTTT; cdr3_aa: CASSGFSGEGAFF
d_call: TRBD1; clone_size: NA; v_call: TRBV6-5; j_call: TRBJ2-1; cdr3_nt: TGTGCCAGCAGTTACGTCCTGACAGGGCGGGATGAGCAGTTCTTC; cdr3_aa: CASSYVLTGRDEQFF
d_call: NA; clone_size: few; v_call: TRBV19; j_call: TRBJ2-1; cdr3_nt: TGTGCCAGTAGTCTGCTTGGGGTTGGAAGGGGTGAGCAGTTCTTC; cdr3_aa: CASSLLGVGRGEQFF
d_call: TRBD2; clone_size: NA; v_call: TRBV5-1; j_call: TRBJ2-4; cdr3_nt: TGCGCCAGCAGCTGGGGGACTAGCGGGAGGGCCTTATCTTGGAGAAACATTCAGTACTTC; cdr3_aa: CASSWGTSGRALSWRNIQYF
d_call: NA; clone_size: few; v_call: TRBV9; j_call: TRBJ1-5; cdr3_nt: TGTGCCAGCAGCGGAGGGTTGGTCAATCAGCCCCAGCATTTT; cdr3_aa: CASSGGLVNQPQHF
d_call: NA; clone_size: few; v_call: TRBV9; j_call: TRBJ2-5; cdr3_nt: TGTGCCAGCAGCGTAGGCGGGACCCAAGAGACCCAGTACTTC; cdr3_aa: CASSVGGTQETQYF
d_call: TRBD2; clone_size: few; v_call: TRBV10-3; j_call: TRBJ2-1; cdr3_nt: TGTGCCATCAGTGAGCCGCGAAGCGGGAGCCGGAATGAGCAGTTCTTC; cdr3_aa: CAISEPRSGSRNEQFF
d_call: NA; clone_size: NA; v_call: TRBV7-9; j_call: TRBJ1-4; cdr3_nt: TGTGCCAGCAGCTTATCCGGGGGAAAACTGTTTTTT; cdr3_aa: CASSLSGGKLFF
d_call: TRBD2; clone_size: NA; v_call: TRBV2; j_call: TRBJ2-3; cdr3_nt: TGTGCCAGCAGACCCCTAGCGGGGGCGACCACAGATACGCAGTATTTT; cdr3_aa: CASRPLAGATTDTQYF
d_call: NA; clone_size: NA; v_call: TRBV5-1; j_call: TRBJ2-7; cdr3_nt: TGCGCCAGCAGCTTGGACCGGTCCTACGAGCAGTACTTC; cdr3_aa: CASSLDRSYEQYF